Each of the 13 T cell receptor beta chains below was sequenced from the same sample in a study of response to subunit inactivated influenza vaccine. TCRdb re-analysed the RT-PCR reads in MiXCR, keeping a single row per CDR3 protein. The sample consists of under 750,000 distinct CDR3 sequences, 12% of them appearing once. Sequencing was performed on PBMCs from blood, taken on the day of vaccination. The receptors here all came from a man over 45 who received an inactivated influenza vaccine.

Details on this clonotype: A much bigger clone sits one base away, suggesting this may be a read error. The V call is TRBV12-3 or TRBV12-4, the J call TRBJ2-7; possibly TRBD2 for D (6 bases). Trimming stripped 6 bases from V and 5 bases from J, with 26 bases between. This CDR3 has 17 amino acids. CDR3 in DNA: TGTGCCAGCAGCCTAGATACGAGACTATCGGGAGTCCACGAGCAGTACTTC. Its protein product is CASSLDTRLSGVHEQYF.

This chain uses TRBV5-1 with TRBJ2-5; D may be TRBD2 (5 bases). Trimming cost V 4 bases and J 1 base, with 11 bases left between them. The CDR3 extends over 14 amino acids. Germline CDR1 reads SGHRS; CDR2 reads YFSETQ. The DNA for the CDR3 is TGCGCCAGCAGCCAGTCCGGGATCCAAGAGACCCAGTACTTC. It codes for CASSQSGIQETQYF.

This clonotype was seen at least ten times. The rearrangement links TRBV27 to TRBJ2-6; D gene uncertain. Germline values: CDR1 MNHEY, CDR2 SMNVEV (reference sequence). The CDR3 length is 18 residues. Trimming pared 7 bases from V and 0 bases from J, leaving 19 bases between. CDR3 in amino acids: CASTLLDHFFSGANVLTF. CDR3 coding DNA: TGTGCCAGCACCCTCTTGGACCATTTTTTCTCTGGGGCCAACGTCCTGACTTTC.

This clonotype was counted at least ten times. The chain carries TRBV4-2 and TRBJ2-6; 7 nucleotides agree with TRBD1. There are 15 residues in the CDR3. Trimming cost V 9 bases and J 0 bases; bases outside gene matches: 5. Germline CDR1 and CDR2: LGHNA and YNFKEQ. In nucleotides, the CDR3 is TGTGCCAGTAAGACAGGGTCCTCTGGGGCCAACGTCCTGACTTTC. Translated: CASKTGSSGANVLTF.

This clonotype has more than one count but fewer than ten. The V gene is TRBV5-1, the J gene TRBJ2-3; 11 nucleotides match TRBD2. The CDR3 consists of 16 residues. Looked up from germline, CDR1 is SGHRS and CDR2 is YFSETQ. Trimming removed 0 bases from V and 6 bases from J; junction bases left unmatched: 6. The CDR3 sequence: CASSLGLAGTKDTQYF. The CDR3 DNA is TGCGCCAGCAGCTTGGGACTAGCGGGGACCAAGGATACGCAGTATTTT. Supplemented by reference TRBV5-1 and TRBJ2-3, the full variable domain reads KAGVTQTPRYLIKTRGQQVTLSCSPISGHRSVSWYQQTPGQGLQFLFEYFSETQRNKGNFPGRFSGRQFSNSRSEMNVSTLELGDSALYLCASSLGLAGTKDTQYFGPGTRLTVL.

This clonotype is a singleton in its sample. The CDR3 loop reads CASSLHGTANTGELFF. The CDR3 DNA is TGTGCCAGCAGTTTACACGGGACGGCGAACACCGGGGAGCTGTTTTTT. This chain uses TRBV28 with TRBJ2-2; the D call may be TRBD1 or TRBD2 (5 bases each). V shed 2 bases and J shed 0 bases, with 10 bases lying between them. Germline CDR1 and CDR2: MDHEN and SYDVKM. This CDR3 spans 16 amino acids.

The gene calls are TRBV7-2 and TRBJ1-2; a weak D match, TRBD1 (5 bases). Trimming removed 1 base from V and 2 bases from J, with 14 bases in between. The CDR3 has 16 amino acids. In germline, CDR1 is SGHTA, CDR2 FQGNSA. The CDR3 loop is CASSLVGENSNYGYTF. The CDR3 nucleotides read TGTGCCAGCAGCTTAGTGGGGGAGAACAGCAACTATGGCTACACCTTC.

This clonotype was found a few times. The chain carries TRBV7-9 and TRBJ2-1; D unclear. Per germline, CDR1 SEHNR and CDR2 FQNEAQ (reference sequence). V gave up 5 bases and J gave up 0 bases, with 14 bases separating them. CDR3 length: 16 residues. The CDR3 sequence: CASSPRRVSSYNEQFF. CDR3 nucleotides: TGTGCCAGCAGCCCTCGAAGGGTTAGCTCCTACAATGAGCAGTTCTTC. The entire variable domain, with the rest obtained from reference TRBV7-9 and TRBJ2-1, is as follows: DTGVSQNPRHKITKRGQNVTFRCDPISEHNRLYWYRQTLGQGPEFLTYFQNEAQLEKSRLLSDRFSAERPKGSFSTLEIQRTEQGDSAMYLCASSPRRVSSYNEQFFGPGTRLTVL.

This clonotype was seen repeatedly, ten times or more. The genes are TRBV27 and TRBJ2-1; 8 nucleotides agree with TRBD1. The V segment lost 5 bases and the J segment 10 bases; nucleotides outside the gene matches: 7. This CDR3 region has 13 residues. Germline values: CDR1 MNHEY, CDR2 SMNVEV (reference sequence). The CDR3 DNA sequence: TGTGCCAGCAGTCCGTCGGACAGGGTGGAGCAGTTCTTC. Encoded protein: CASSPSDRVEQFF.

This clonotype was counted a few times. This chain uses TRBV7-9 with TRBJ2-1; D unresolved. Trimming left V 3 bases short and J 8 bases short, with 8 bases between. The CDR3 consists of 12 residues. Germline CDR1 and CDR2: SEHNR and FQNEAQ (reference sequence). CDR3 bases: TGTGCCAGCAGCTTTAGCCTCTATGAGCAGTTCTTC. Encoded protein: CASSFSLYEQFF.

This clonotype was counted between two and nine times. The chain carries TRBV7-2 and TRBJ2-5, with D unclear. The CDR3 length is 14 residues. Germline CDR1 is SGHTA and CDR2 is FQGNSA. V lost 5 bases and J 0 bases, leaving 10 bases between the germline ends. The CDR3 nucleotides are TGTGCCAGCAGCCCCCCGAGGTACCAAGAGACCCAGTACTTC. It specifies CASSPPRYQETQYF.

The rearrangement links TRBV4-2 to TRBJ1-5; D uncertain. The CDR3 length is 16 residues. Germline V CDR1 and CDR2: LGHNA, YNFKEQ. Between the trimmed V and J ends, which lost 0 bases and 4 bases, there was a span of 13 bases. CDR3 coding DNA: TGTGCCAGCAGCCAAGAACCGCCTCGGGGAAATCAGCCCCAGCATTTT. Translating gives CASSQEPPRGNQPQHF.

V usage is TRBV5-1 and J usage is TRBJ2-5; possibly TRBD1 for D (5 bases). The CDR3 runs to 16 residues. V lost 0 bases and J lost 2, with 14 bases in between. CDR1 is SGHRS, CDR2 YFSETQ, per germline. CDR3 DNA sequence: TGCGCCAGCAGCTTGGCCGTATCGACAGAGCAAGAGACCCAGTACTTC. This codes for CASSLAVSTEQETQYF. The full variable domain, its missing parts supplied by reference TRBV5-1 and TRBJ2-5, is KAGVTQTPRYLIKTRGQQVTLSCSPISGHRSVSWYQQTPGQGLQFLFEYFSETQRNKGNFPGRFSGRQFSNSRSEMNVSTLELGDSALYLCASSLAVSTEQETQYFGPGTRLLVL.